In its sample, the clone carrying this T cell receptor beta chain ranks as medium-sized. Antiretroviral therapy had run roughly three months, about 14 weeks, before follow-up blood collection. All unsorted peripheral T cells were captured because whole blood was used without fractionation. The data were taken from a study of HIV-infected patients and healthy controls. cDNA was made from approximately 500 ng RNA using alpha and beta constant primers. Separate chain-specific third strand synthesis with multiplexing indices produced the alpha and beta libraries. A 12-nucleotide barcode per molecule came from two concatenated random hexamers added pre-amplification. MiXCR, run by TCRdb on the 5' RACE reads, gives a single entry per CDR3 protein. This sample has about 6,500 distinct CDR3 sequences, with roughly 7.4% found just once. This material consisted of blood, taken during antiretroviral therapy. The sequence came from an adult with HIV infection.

CDR3 region: CASTLGRDNTEAFF. Here the CDR3 DNA reads TGCGCCAGCACCTTGGGCAGGGATAACACTGAAGCTTTCTTT. The chain employs TRBV4-1 and TRBJ1-1, with D perhaps TRBD1 (5 bases). Deletions cut 7 bases from V and 2 bases from J, with 14 bases between. The germline gives CDR1 MGHRA, CDR2 YSYEKL. The CDR3 has 14 residues.